These 25 T cell receptor beta chains came from one sample sequenced in a study of blood T cell repertoires in COVID-19. Measured with immunoSEQ multiplex PCR; TCRdb has only the in-frame clones, and not every one. The sample holds 90,000 to 130,000 clones, approximately 86% seen once. Sequenced: peripheral blood. All receptors come from a man aged 35 to 55 with acute or convalescent COVID-19.

The chain links TRBV6-5 to TRBJ1-3, with TRBD1 as a possible D gene (6 bases). CDR3 size: 14 residues. Germline loops: CDR1 MNHEY, CDR2 SVGAGI. The ends were cut back, 6 bases at V and 4 bases at J, with 13 bases in the middle. CDR3: CASRSTGWGNTIYF. The DNA for the CDR3 is TGTGCCAGCAGATCGACAGGTTGGGGAAACACCATATATTTT.

The chain joins TRBV18 to TRBJ1-4; possible D gene TRBD1, 6 bases. The germline gives CDR1 KGHSH, CDR2 LQKENI. V lost 2 bases and J lost 8, with 12 bases in between. This CDR3 has 14 residues. The CDR3 DNA sequence: TGTGCCAGCTCACCAAGGGGGAAGCGGGAAAAACTGTTTTTT. Translating gives CASSPRGKREKLFF.

The genes are TRBV11-2 and TRBJ1-2; D is uncertain. The length of the CDR3 is 15 residues. Germline V lookup: CDR1 SGHAT, CDR2 FQNNGV. Trimming pared 0 bases from V and 8 bases from J, leaving 16 bases between. The CDR3 here is CASSLDAGAVLGYTF. In DNA, the CDR3 is TGTGCCAGCAGCTTAGACGCGGGAGCCGTCCTCGGCTACACCTTC.

V gene TRBV9 combines with J gene TRBJ1-2; the D is unclear. V gave up 0 bases and J gave up 2 bases, with 11 bases separating them. The CDR3 is 15 amino acids. CDR1 and CDR2 (germline): SGDLS, YYNGEE. CDR3 protein: CASSVVGSGNYGYTF. The CDR3 DNA sequence: TGTGCCAGCAGCGTAGTTGGTTCGGGGAACTATGGCTACACCTTC.

This clone appeared a few times. CDR3 region: CASSLGASSGNTIYF. The CDR3 DNA is TGTGCCAGCAGTTTAGGGGCCTCCTCTGGAAACACCATATATTTT. This chain uses TRBV6-5 with TRBJ1-3; the D gene is possibly TRBD1 (5 bases). Trimming pared 4 bases from V and 0 bases from J, leaving 10 bases between. CDR1 and CDR2 (germline): MNHEY, SVGAGI. This CDR3 is built from 15 residues.

This chain uses TRBV19 with TRBJ1-1; D not certain. The CDR3 totals 16 residues. The germline gives CDR1 LNHDA, CDR2 SQIVND (reference sequence). V dropped 7 bases and J dropped 0 bases, with 18 bases sitting between them. In DNA, the CDR3 is TGTGCCAGTAAGGAGGGCTCGGCCGCCCTGAACACTGAAGCTTTCTTT. Translated, it gives CASKEGSAALNTEAFF.

In this sample, this clone turned up once. The chain employs TRBV7-6 and TRBJ1-3; D is unresolved. The germline V and J ends were trimmed by 0 bases and 4 bases, with 10 bases remaining between them. The germline V gene encodes CDR1 SGHVS and CDR2 FNYEAQ. The CDR3 runs to 15 residues. CDR3 in amino acids: CASSLAVGSGNTIYF. In DNA, the CDR3 is TGTGCCAGCAGCTTAGCGGTAGGGAGCGGAAACACCATATATTTT.

V usage is TRBV19 and J usage is TRBJ1-1, with unresolved D. The CDR3 sequence is 14 residues long. Germline V gene lookup returns CDR1 LNHDA and CDR2 SQIVND (reference sequence). The V and J ends lost 5 bases and 4 bases respectively, with 14 bases between them. CDR3 in amino acids: CASSPIPGVTEAFF. Written as DNA, the CDR3 is TGTGCCAGTAGTCCTATCCCAGGTGTCACTGAAGCTTTCTTT.

This chain links TRBV7-9 with TRBJ1-2; D might be TRBD1 (6 bases). Trimming removed 2 bases at V and 4 bases at J, with 11 bases between. CDR3 length equals 14 residues. Per germline, CDR1 SEHNR and CDR2 FQNEAQ (reference sequence). CDR3 protein: CASSLRQGSYGYTF. The DNA of the CDR3 is TGTGCCAGCAGCTTACGGCAGGGGAGCTATGGCTACACCTTC.

With regard to this clone: This same CDR3 is encoded by further DNA sequences in the sample. V gene TRBV19 combines with J gene TRBJ1-1, with D possibly being TRBD1 (5 bases). CDR1 and CDR2 (germline): LNHDA, SQIVND (reference sequence). This CDR3 is 15 amino acids long. The V and J ends lost 0 bases and 0 bases respectively, with 8 bases between them. The CDR3 region is CASSIDRELNTEAFF. DNA of the CDR3: TGTGCCAGTAGTATAGACAGGGAATTGAACACTGAAGCTTTCTTT.

The chain combines TRBV4-1 with TRBJ1-3, with D hard to call. The CDR3 has 14 residues. V lost 3 bases, J lost 4 bases, and 10 bases lay in between. From germline, CDR1 is MGHRA and CDR2 YSYEKL. The CDR3 loop is CASSHPSVGNTIYF. CDR3 DNA: TGCGCCAGCAGCCATCCATCAGTAGGAAACACCATATATTTT.

This chain uses TRBV19 with TRBJ2-7; no clear D. The V end lost 5 bases, the J end lost 0 bases, and 11 bases lay between the germline ends. The germline V gene has CDR1 LNHDA and CDR2 SQIVND (reference sequence). The CDR3 totals 14 residues. The CDR3 protein is CASSSQASSYEQYF. The CDR3 DNA follows: TGTGCCAGTAGTTCCCAGGCGAGCTCCTACGAGCAGTACTTC.

The V gene is TRBV2, the J gene TRBJ1-1; D is perhaps TRBD1 (6 bases). Germline CDR1 is SNHLY and CDR2 is FYNNEI. V was clipped by 6 bases and J by 2 bases, with 13 bases between them. This CDR3 is built from 14 residues. CDR3 protein: CASSRDRSNTEAFF. The CDR3 DNA sequence: TGTGCCAGCAGCCGCGACAGGTCTAACACTGAAGCTTTCTTT.

The table lists this clone with a count of one. The V gene is TRBV12-3 or TRBV12-4, the J gene TRBJ2-7; tentatively, D is TRBD2 (6 bases). The V end lost 3 bases, the J end lost 4 bases, and 10 bases lay between the germline ends. This CDR3 spans 13 amino acids. CDR3 residues: CASSLGGGYEQYF. CDR3 DNA sequence: TGTGCCAGCAGTTTGGGTGGGGGGTACGAGCAGTACTTC.

The chain links TRBV13 to TRBJ2-1; 9 nucleotides align to TRBD2. This CDR3 is built from 15 residues. V lost 5 bases to trimming and J lost 4 bases; unmatched junction nucleotides: 6. CDR1 PRHDT and CDR2 FYEKMQ come from the germline V gene (reference sequence). CDR3 coding DNA: TGTGCCAGCAGCGGTCGGACTAGCGAGTACAATGAGCAGTTCTTC. Protein: CASSGRTSEYNEQFF.

The V and J genes are TRBV12-5 and TRBJ1-6; D may be TRBD1 (5 bases). The CDR3 extends over 15 amino acids. CDR1 is LGHNT, CDR2 FRNRAP, per germline. V lost 3 bases, J lost 5 bases, and 11 bases lay in between. The CDR3: CASGLGAFDNSPLHF. In DNA form, the CDR3 reads TGTGCTAGTGGTTTAGGGGCGTTCGATAATTCACCCCTCCACTTT.

The V and J genes are TRBV2 and TRBJ2-5; D is possibly TRBD2 (6 bases). Germline V lookup: CDR1 SNHLY, CDR2 FYNNEI. The CDR3 is 15 amino acids. The V and J ends lost 0 bases and 2 bases respectively, with 10 bases between them. The CDR3 loop reads CASSEADLAQETQYF. The CDR3 coding sequence is TGTGCCAGCAGTGAAGCCGACCTAGCGCAAGAGACCCAGTACTTC.

The V call is TRBV11-2, the J call TRBJ1-1; 8 bases line up with TRBD1. There are 15 residues in the CDR3. After removal of 5 bases from V and 0 bases from J, the junction contained 5 bases not matched to a gene. The germline V gene has CDR1 SGHAT and CDR2 FQNNGV. CDR3: CASSPRQGMNTEAFF. In DNA form, the CDR3 reads TGTGCCAGCAGCCCAAGACAGGGGATGAACACTGAAGCTTTCTTT.

The rearrangement uses TRBV3-1 (or the pseudogene TRBV3-2) and TRBJ2-1; 7 bases line up with TRBD1. Germline CDR1 reads LGHDT; CDR2 reads YNNKEL (reference sequence). The CDR3 is made up of 16 amino acids. Germline trimming cut 0 bases from V and 7 bases from J; bases unmatched to any gene: 9. In nucleotides, the CDR3 is TGTGCCAGCAGCCAAGATTCGGGACAGCTAAGGAATGAGCAGTTCTTC. Protein sequence: CASSQDSGQLRNEQFF.

The chain uses TRBV7-9 and TRBJ2-1; D remains unclear. Trimming pared 1 base from V and 3 bases from J, leaving 4 bases between. Per the germline V gene, CDR1 is SEHNR and CDR2 is FQNEAQ (reference sequence). The CDR3 loop spans 13 amino acids. CDR3 bases: TGTGCCAGCAGCTTAGGTAACTACAATGAGCAGTTCTTC. Translating gives CASSLGNYNEQFF. The whole variable domain, filled in from reference TRBV7-9 and TRBJ2-1, reads DTGVSQNPRHKITKRGQNVTFRCDPISEHNRLYWYRQTLGQGPEFLTYFQNEAQLEKSRLLSDRFSAERPKGSFSTLEIQRTEQGDSAMYLCASSLGNYNEQFFGPGTRLTVL.

The V gene is TRBV5-5, the J gene TRBJ1-4, with D possibly being TRBD1 (6 bases). CDR1 and CDR2 from the germline V gene are SGHKS and YYEKEE (reference sequence). Trimming removed 1 base at V and 2 bases at J, with 24 bases between. This CDR3 region has 20 residues. The CDR3 loop reads CASSLRPGHLTWQTNEKLFF. DNA for the CDR3: TGTGCCAGCAGCTTGCGTCCGGGACATCTAACCTGGCAGACTAATGAAAAACTGTTTTTT.

The chain couples TRBV20-1 to TRBJ2-1; tentatively, D is TRBD1 (5 bases). The V gene's germline CDR1 is DFQATT and CDR2 SNEGSKA (reference sequence). Trimming cost V 3 bases and J 10 bases, with 7 bases left between them. The CDR3 has 10 amino acids. CDR3: CSASREEQFF. The CDR3 nucleotides are TGCAGTGCTAGCAGGGAAGAGCAGTTCTTC.

The chain employs TRBV5-1 and TRBJ1-2, with 7 bases that match TRBD1. Unmatched junction bases numbered 3, after V lost 4 bases and J lost 0 bases. There are 14 residues in the CDR3. The V gene's germline CDR1 is SGHRS and CDR2 YFSETQ. The CDR3 loop reads CASSAGTANYGYTF. For the CDR3, the DNA is TGCGCCAGCAGCGCCGGGACAGCTAACTATGGCTACACCTTC.

The rearrangement uses TRBV6-6 and TRBJ1-1; TRBD1 might be the D (5 bases). Trimming shortened V by 8 bases and J by 2 bases, and 18 bases separated the two germline ends. The CDR3 loop spans 15 amino acids. In germline, CDR1 is MNHNY, CDR2 SVGAGI (reference sequence). The CDR3 DNA follows: TGTGCCAGCCAGTTAACGGGGGGACCCAACACTGAAGCTTTCTTT. As protein: CASQLTGGPNTEAFF.

The V and J genes are TRBV19 and TRBJ2-7, with 7 bases fitting TRBD1. V lost 3 bases, J lost 3 bases, and 2 bases stayed unmatched. The CDR3 runs 13 residues. The germline gives CDR1 LNHDA, CDR2 SQIVND (reference sequence). CDR3 coding DNA: TGTGCCAGTAGTATCGGGGACAGCTACGAGCAGTACTTC. As protein: CASSIGDSYEQYF.